This TCR beta chain was sequenced in a study of blood T cell repertoires in COVID-19. As for the study in general: T cells, B-cell-depleted T cells, or PBMCs supplied cDNA or gDNA.

Repertoires were generated with immunoSEQ multiplex PCR, while TCRdb's copy carries only in-frame clones and drops some. This table holds 150,000 to 200,000 clones, nearly 80% found once. This CDR3 contains 15 residues. Germline CDR1 SGHRS, CDR2 YFSETQ. Trimming removed 4 bases from V and 1 base from J, with 11 bases in between. The genes are TRBV5-1 and TRBJ2-2; no clear D gene. The sequence derives from a woman aged 80 or over with acute or convalescent COVID-19. The specimen sequenced was peripheral blood. The CDR3 loop is CASSPTPGNTGELFF. The CDR3 DNA reads TGCGCCAGCAGCCCGACACCTGGGAACACCGGGGAGCTGTTTTTT.